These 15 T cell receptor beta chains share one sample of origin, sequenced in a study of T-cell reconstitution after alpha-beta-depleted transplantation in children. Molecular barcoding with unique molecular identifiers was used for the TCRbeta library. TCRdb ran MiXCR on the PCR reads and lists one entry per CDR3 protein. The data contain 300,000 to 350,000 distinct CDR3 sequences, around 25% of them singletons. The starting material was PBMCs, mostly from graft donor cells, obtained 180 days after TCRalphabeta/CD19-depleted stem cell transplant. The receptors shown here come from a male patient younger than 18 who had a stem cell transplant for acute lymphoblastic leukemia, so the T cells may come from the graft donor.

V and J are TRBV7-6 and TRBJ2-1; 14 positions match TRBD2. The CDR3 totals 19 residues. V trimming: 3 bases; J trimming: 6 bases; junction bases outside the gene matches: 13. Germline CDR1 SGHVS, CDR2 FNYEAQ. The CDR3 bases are TGTGCCAGCAGCTTGGGACTAGCGGGAGAGGGGAAATGGGGCAATGAGCAGTTCTTC. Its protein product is CASSLGLAGEGKWGNEQFF. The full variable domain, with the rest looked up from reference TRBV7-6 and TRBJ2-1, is GAGVSQSPRYKVTKRGQDVALRCDPISGHVSLYWYRQALGQGPEFLTYFNYEAQQDKSGLPNDRFSAERPEGSISTLTIQRTEQRDSAMYRCASSLGLAGEGKWGNEQFFGPGTRLTVL.

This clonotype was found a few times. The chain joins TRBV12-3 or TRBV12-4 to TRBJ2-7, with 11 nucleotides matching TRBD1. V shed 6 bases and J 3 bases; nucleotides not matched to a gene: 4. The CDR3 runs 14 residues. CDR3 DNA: TGTGCCAGCAGCGGACAGGGGGCCTACTACGAGCAGTACTTC. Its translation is CASSGQGAYYEQYF.

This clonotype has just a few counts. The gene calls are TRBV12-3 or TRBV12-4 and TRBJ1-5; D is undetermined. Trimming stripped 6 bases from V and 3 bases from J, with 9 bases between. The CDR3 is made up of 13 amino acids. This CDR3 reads CASSKTLNQPQHF. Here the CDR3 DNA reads TGTGCCAGCAGCAAGACACTCAATCAGCCCCAGCATTTT.

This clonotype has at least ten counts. CDR3 sequence: CASSRYLTSTQYF. DNA of the CDR3: TGTGCCAGCTCCAGATACCTGACTTCTACGCAGTATTTT. This chain links TRBV18 with TRBJ2-3, with D hard to call. The CDR3 consists of 13 residues. Germline CDR1 is KGHSH and CDR2 is LQKENI. V lost 6 bases to trimming and J lost 8 bases, with 15 bases between them.

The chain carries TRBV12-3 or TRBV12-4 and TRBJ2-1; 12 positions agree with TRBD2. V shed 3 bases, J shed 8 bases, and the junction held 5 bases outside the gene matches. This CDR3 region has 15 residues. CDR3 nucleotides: TGTGCCAGCAGTTTTCCCACTAGCGGGAGGTATGAGCAGTTCTTC. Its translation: CASSFPTSGRYEQFF.

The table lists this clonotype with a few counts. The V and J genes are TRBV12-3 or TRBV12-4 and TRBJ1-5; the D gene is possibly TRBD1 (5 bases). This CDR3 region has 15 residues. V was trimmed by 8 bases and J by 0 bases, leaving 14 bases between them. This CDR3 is CASSRQTYSNQPQHF. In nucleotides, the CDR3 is TGTGCCAGCTCCCGACAGACGTATAGCAATCAGCCCCAGCATTTT.

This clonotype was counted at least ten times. The CDR3 reads CASSLSGAEQYF. The CDR3 DNA reads as TGCGCCAGCAGCTTGAGCGGGGCCGAGCAGTACTTC. The chain uses TRBV5-1 and TRBJ2-7, with 7 bases lining up with TRBD2. J was trimmed by 6 bases and V by 1 base; bases with no gene match: 1. CDR3 length: 12 amino acids. Germline-derived CDR1 and CDR2 are SGHRS and YFSETQ. Full variable domain (missing parts from reference TRBV5-1 and TRBJ2-7): KAGVTQTPRYLIKTRGQQVTLSCSPISGHRSVSWYQQTPGQGLQFLFEYFSETQRNKGNFPGRFSGRQFSNSRSEMNVSTLELGDSALYLCASSLSGAEQYFGPGTRLTVT.

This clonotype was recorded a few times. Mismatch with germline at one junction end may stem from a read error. CDR3 in amino acids: CASNLGPIGGIQFF. DNA of the CDR3: TGTGCCAGCAACTTAGGCCCGATTGGAGGGATACAGTTCTTC. The V gene is TRBV7-6, the J gene TRBJ2-1, with a weak D call TRBD2 (6 bases). The CDR3 covers 14 residues. In germline, CDR1 is SGHVS, CDR2 FNYEAQ.

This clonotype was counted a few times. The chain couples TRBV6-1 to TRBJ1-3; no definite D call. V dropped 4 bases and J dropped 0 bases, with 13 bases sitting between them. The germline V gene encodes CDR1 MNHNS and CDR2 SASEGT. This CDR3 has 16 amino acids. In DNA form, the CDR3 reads TGTGCCAGCAGTGCCCGAGAGTACAGCTCTGGAAACACCATATATTTT. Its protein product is CASSAREYSSGNTIYF.

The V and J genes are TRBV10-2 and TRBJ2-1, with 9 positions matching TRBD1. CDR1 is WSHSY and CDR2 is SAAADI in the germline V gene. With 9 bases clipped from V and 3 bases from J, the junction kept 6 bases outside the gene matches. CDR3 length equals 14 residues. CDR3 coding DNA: TGCGCCAGAATCACGGACAGGGGCTACAATGAGCAGTTCTTC. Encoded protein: CARITDRGYNEQFF.

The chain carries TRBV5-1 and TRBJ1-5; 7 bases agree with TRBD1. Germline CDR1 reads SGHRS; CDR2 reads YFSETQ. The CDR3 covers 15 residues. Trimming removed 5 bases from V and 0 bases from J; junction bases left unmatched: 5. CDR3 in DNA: TGCGCCAGCAGGCGTGGGACAGATAGCAATCAGCCCCAGCATTTT. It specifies CASRRGTDSNQPQHF.

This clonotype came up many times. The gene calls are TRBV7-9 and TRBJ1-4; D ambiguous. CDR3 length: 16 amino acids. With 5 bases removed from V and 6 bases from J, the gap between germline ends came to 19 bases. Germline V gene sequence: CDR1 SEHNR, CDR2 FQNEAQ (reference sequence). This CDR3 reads CASSHRDRGIDEKLFF. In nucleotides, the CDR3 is TGTGCCAGCAGCCACCGAGACCGCGGGATAGATGAAAAACTGTTTTTT.

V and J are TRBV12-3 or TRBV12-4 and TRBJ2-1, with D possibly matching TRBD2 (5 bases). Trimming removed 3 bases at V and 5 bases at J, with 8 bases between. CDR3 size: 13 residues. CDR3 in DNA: TGTGCCAGCAGTTTTCGAGGGAACAATGAGCAGTTCTTC. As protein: CASSFRGNNEQFF.

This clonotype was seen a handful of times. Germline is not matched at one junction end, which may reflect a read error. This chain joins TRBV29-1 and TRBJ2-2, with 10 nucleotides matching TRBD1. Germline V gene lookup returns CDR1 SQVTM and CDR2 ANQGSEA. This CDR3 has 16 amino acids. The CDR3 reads CSMGYIGTGVTGELFF. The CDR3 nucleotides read TGTTCTATGGGGTATATCGGGACAGGGGTTACCGGGGAGCTGTTTTTT.

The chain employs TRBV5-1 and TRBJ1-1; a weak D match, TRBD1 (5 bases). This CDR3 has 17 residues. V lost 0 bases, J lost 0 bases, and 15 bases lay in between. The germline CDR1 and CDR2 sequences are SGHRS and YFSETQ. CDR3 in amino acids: CASSLEAYRRMNTEAFF. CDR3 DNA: TGCGCCAGCAGCTTGGAAGCATACAGGCGGATGAACACTGAAGCTTTCTTT.